This is a list of T cell receptor beta chains from one sample in a study of CD8 T cells in Susac syndrome. TCRdb analysed the immunoSEQ multiplex PCR reads with MiXCR anew, one entry per CDR3 protein. The table lists 140,000 or so distinct CDR3 sequences, 95% of them singletons. The source material was CD4+ T cells from PBMCs. These receptors originate from a human donor with multiple sclerosis. The CDR3 runs from the conserved cysteine through the conserved F or W. Each record gives: V gene, J gene, CDR3 protein.

>TRBV3-1|TRBJ2-7
CASSQTSGTGSGEQYF
>TRBV20-1|TRBJ2-5
CTPGGYQETQYF
>TRBV4-3|TRBJ2-3
CASSQGTAADTQYF
>TRBV5-4|TRBJ2-1
CASSLDRGYNDEQFF
>TRBV5-1|TRBJ2-5
CASSLVTGPQETQYF
>TRBV20-1|TRBJ1-1
CSATDQNTEAFF
>TRBV9|TRBJ1-2
CASSVATGGYGYTF
>TRBV9|TRBJ1-1
CASSVVTLNTEAFF
>TRBV7-6|TRBJ2-5
CASSSGQGMRGAQETQYF
>TRBV15|TRBJ2-5
CATSRDRGETQYF
>TRBV24-1|TRBJ2-3
CATSHPRAGGADTQYF
>TRBV29-1|TRBJ2-2
CSVETGDANTGELFF
>TRBV29-1|TRBJ1-2
CSVDLQGEEGYTF
>TRBV29-1|TRBJ1-2
CSVEVLYGYTF
>TRBV6-2/TRBV6-3|TRBJ1-6
CASIRDRGNSPLHF
>TRBV4-3|TRBJ2-7
CASSQVWDRNYEQYF
>TRBV6-8|TRBJ2-1
CASSPAGQRGGDEQFF
>TRBV6-6|TRBJ2-5
CASSLTSGGASETQYF
>TRBV4-1|TRBJ1-2
CASSEATGINYGYTF
>TRBV7-2|TRBJ2-3
CASGVIAGGDTQYF
>TRBV2|TRBJ2-1
CASAEELSPSYNEQFF
>TRBV20-1|TRBJ1-2
CSAFPGGGIKGYTF
>TRBV30|TRBJ1-1
CAWIWSYTEAFF
>TRBV29-1|TRBJ2-1
CSAYRTHPNRDSYNEQFF
>TRBV29-1|TRBJ1-2
CSVESPEGYTF
>TRBV6-1|TRBJ1-2
CASSEAQGGGGGYTF
>TRBV29-1|TRBJ1-5
CSVVTGNQPQHF
>TRBV12-3/TRBV12-4|TRBJ1-5
CASSPGQGQNQPQHF
>TRBV6-6|TRBJ2-7
CASSKTGWSYEQYF
>TRBV5-1|TRBJ1-2
CASSFDATGIYGYTF
>TRBV20-1|TRBJ2-5
CSAPLIVDETQYF
>TRBV13|TRBJ2-5
CASSPADRDQETQYF
>TRBV20-1|TRBJ1-5
CSANRGNQPQHF
>TRBV24-1|TRBJ2-3
CATGTRGGTDTQYF
>TRBV5-6|TRBJ2-7
CASSLRVGVEQYF
>TRBV24-1|TRBJ2-3
CATSDLSGGLADTQYF
>TRBV30|TRBJ2-7
CAWDKRISYEQYF
>TRBV15|TRBJ2-5
CATSRGGETQYF